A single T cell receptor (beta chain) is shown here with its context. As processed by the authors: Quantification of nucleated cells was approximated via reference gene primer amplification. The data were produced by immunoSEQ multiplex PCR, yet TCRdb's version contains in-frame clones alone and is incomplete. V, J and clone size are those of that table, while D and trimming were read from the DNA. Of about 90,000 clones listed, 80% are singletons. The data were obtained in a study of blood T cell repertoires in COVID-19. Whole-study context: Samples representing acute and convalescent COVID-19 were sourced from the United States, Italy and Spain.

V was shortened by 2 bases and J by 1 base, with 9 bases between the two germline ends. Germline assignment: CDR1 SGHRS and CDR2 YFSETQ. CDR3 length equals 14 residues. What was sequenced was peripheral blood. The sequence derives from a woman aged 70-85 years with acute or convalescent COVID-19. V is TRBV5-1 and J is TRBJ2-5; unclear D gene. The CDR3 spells CASSFTGRQETQYF. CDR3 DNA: TGCGCCAGCAGCTTCACGGGTCGCCAAGAGACCCAGTACTTC.